Below, 10 T cell receptor beta chains from the same sample are listed, as sequenced in a study of OX40 agonist ivuxolimab in advanced cancers. Only in-frame clones appear in the TCRdb table, and some are missing; sequencing was by immunoSEQ multiplex PCR. The profile shows about 79,000 clones, around 82% of them singletons. The starting material was CD4+ or CD8+ T cells sorted from blood, obtained in a trial of the OX40 agonist ivuxolimab. The receptors shown here come from an adult with an advanced solid tumor such as melanoma, head and neck, liver or kidney cancer.

The chain carries TRBV4-3 and TRBJ2-7, with D possibly matching TRBD2 (5 bases). V lost 0 bases and J 1 base, leaving 7 bases between the germline ends. The germline CDR1 and CDR2 sequences are LGHNA and YSLEER. The CDR3 has 14 residues. Here the CDR3 reads CASSQDTGSYEQYF. In DNA form, the CDR3 reads TGCGCCAGCAGCCAAGACACGGGATCCTACGAGCAGTACTTC.

This clone occurred once. This sequence joins TRBV15 and TRBJ1-3; D call uncertain. CDR3 length: 15 amino acids. CDR1 and CDR2 (germline): LNHNV, YYDKDF (reference sequence). V was cut by 0 bases and J by 2 bases, with 8 bases left in between. This CDR3 reads CATSRDSAAGNTIYF. The CDR3 DNA follows: TGTGCCACCAGCAGAGATTCCGCTGCTGGAAACACCATATATTTT.

V gene TRBV13 combines with J gene TRBJ2-1; TRBD2 might be the D (6 bases). Trimming left V 3 bases short and J 0 bases short, with 9 bases between. Germline-derived CDR1 and CDR2 are PRHDT and FYEKMQ (reference sequence). The CDR3 has 15 amino acids. Here the CDR3 reads CASSFWGDSYNEQFF. In DNA form, the CDR3 reads TGTGCCAGCAGCTTCTGGGGGGACTCCTACAATGAGCAGTTCTTC.

This clone showed up just once. The V and J genes are TRBV28 and TRBJ2-5; D tentatively reads TRBD1 or TRBD2 (5 bases each). V shed 8 bases and J shed 1 base, with 14 bases lying between them. The CDR3 sequence is 14 residues long. Germline assignment: CDR1 MDHEN and CDR2 SYDVKM. The CDR3 protein is CASERGTGQETQYF. The CDR3 DNA reads TGTGCCAGCGAACGAGGGACCGGCCAAGAGACCCAGTACTTC.

The rearrangement joins TRBV30 to TRBJ2-2; tentative D call: TRBD2 (5 bases). The germline V gene encodes CDR1 GTSNPN and CDR2 SVGIG (reference sequence). The CDR3 length is 14 residues. The CDR3 nucleotides read TGTGCAATTGAAGCGAGGGAGCCCACCGGGGAGCTGTTTTTT. It translates to CAIEAREPTGELFF.

The V gene is TRBV2, the J gene TRBJ2-7; a weak D match, TRBD1 (6 bases). There are 12 residues in the CDR3. In germline, CDR1 is SNHLY, CDR2 FYNNEI. V dropped 7 bases and J dropped 1 base, with 8 bases sitting between them. The CDR3 DNA sequence: TGTGCCAGCAAGGACAGATCCTACGAGCAGTACTTC. Its translation: CASKDRSYEQYF.

This clone has only a few counts. The chain is built from TRBV7-9 and TRBJ1-6, with a tentative D call TRBD1 (6 bases). The CDR3 covers 14 residues. Per germline, CDR1 SEHNR and CDR2 FQNEAQ (reference sequence). The V gene lost 7 bases and the J gene lost 9 bases, with 16 bases spanning the gap. The CDR3 region has the DNA TGTGCCAGCACCCCTGGGGGGCTAATTTCACCCCTCCACTTT. As protein: CASTPGGLISPLHF.

This clone showed up just a few times. The chain uses TRBV20-1 and TRBJ1-4; D ambiguous. The ends were cut back, 3 bases at V and 10 bases at J, with 9 bases in the middle. The V gene's germline CDR1 is DFQATT and CDR2 SNEGSKA (reference sequence). The CDR3 consists of 11 residues. For the CDR3, the DNA is TGCAGTGCTAGCGATCGGGGAAAACTGTTTTTT. Translating gives CSASDRGKLFF.

In this sample, this clone turned up once. This sequence joins TRBV7-9 and TRBJ1-1; 9 bases are shared with TRBD1. Germline trimming cut 7 bases from V and 2 bases from J; bases unmatched to any gene: 2. Germline CDR1 SEHNR, CDR2 FQNEAQ (reference sequence). The CDR3 length is 13 residues. The CDR3 DNA sequence: TGTGCCAGCACGACAGGGGGAAACACTGAAGCTTTCTTT. It codes for CASTTGGNTEAFF.

The chain employs TRBV7-6 and TRBJ2-1; D is possibly TRBD2 (6 bases). The CDR3 covers 15 residues. The germline V and J ends were trimmed by 7 bases and 6 bases, with 19 bases remaining between them. From germline, CDR1 is SGHVS and CDR2 FNYEAQ. For the CDR3, the DNA is TGTGCCAGCACCCATAGGCGGGAAAAGGGCAATGAGCAGTTCTTC. Translating gives CASTHRREKGNEQFF.